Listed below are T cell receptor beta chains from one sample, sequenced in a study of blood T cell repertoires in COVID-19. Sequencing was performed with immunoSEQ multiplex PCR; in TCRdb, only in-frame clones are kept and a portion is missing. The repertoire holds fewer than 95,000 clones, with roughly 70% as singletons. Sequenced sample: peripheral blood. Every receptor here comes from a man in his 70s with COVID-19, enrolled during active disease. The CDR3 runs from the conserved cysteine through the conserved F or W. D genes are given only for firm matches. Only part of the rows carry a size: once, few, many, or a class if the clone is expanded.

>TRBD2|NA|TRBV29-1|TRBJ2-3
TGCAGCGTTGGTCTAGCGGGGGTTACAGATACGCAGTATTTT
CSVGLAGVTDTQYF
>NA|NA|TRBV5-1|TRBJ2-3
TGCGCCAGCAGCTCCCTCGGGACTAGCACAGATACGCAGTATTTT
CASSSLGTSTDTQYF
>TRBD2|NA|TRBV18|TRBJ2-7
TGTGCCAGCTCCCCCGGGACTAGCGGGATCAACGAGCAGTACTTC
CASSPGTSGINEQYF
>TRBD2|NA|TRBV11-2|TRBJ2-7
TGTGCCAGCATCTCCGGTAGGGTTAGCGGGGCCTCCTACGAGCAGTACTTC
CASISGRVSGASYEQYF
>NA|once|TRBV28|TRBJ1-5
TGTGCCAGCAGTTTACTGACGGGAATATTAAGCAATCAGCCCCAGCATTTT
CASSLLTGILSNQPQHF
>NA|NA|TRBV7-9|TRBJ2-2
TGTGCCAGCAGCTTAGGAGGGAAGGACGGGGAGCTGTTTTTT
CASSLGGKDGELFF
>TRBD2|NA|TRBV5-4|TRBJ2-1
TGTGCCAGCAGCTTGGGGCGGGAGGCCTCCTACAATGAGCAGTTCTTC
CASSLGREASYNEQFF
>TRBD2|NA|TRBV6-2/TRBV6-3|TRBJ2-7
TGTGCCAGCAGTTACAGTTACGGGACTAGCGGGTCATACGAGCAGTACTTC
CASSYSYGTSGSYEQYF
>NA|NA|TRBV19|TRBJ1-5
TGTGCCAGTAGCATACTACTCACCCGGGGAAAACAGCCCCAGCATTTT
CASSILLTRGKQPQHF
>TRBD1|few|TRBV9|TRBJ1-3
TGTGCCAGCAGCGTAGGCAGGGACAGGGGGCCTGGAAACACCATATATTTT
CASSVGRDRGPGNTIYF
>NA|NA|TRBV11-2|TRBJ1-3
TGTGCCAGCAGCATGGGGGACTTGAGCTCTGGAAACACCATATATTTT
CASSMGDLSSGNTIYF
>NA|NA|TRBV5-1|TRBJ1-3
TGCGCCAGCAGCATAGGGGCTACCTCTGGAAACACCATATATTTT
CASSIGATSGNTIYF
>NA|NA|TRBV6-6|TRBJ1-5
TGTGCCAGCAGTTACCGGCAGGAGGCGCAGCCCCAGCATTTT
CASSYRQEAQPQHF
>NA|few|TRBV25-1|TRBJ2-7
TGTGCCAGCAGTGACTCCGGGTCGACCGGGGACGAGCAGTACTTC
CASSDSGSTGDEQYF
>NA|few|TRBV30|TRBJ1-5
TGTGCCTGGAGCGCCGGCGGGCCCCAGCATTTT
CAWSAGGPQHF
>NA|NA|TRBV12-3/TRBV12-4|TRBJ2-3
TGTGCCAGCGGCCGCACAGATACGCAGTATTTT
CASGRTDTQYF
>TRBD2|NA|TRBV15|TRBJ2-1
TGTGCCACCAGCATCACTAGCGTCTCCTACAATGAGCAGTTCTTC
CATSITSVSYNEQFF
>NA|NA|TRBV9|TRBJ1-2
TGTGCCAGCAGCCCTCAGGGAGGCTATGGCTACACCTTC
CASSPQGGYGYTF
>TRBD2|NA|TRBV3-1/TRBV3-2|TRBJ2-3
TGTGCCAGCGCCGGGAGCGGGAGGGCCCCAGATACGCAGTATTTT
CASAGSGRAPDTQYF
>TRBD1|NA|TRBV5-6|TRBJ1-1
TGTGCCAGCAGCTTGGGACAGGGGACACGTAACACTGAAGCTTTCTTT
CASSLGQGTRNTEAFF
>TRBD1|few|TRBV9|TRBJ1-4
TGTGCCAGCAGCGCGGCAGGGGGTAATGAAAAACTGTTTTTT
CASSAAGGNEKLFF
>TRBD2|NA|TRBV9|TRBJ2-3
TGTGCCAGCAGTCTTAGCGGGAGTTGGAATACGCAGTATTTT
CASSLSGSWNTQYF
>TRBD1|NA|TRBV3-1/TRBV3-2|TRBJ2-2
TGTGCCAGCACAGTAGGGGGCCCGAACACCGGGGAGCTGTTTTTT
CASTVGGPNTGELFF
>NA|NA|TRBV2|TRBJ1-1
TGTGCCAGCACTCAGAGGAGGTTTAACACTGAAGCTTTCTTT
CASTQRRFNTEAFF
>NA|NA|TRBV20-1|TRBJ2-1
TGCAGTGTATTTTACAATGAGCAGTTCTTC
CSVFYNEQFF
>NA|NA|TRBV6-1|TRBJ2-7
TGTGCCAGCAGTGAAGTTGGACATTCCTACGAGCAGTACTTC
CASSEVGHSYEQYF
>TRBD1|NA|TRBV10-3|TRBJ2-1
TGTGCCATCAGTGAGGGGACAGGAGAACACAATGAGCAGTTCTTC
CAISEGTGEHNEQFF
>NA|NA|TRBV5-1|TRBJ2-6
TGCGCCAGCAGTCCTGTCCCGGGTTTCACCATTGACTCTGGGGCCAACGTCCTGACTTTC
CASSPVPGFTIDSGANVLTF
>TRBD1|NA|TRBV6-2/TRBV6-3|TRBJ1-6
TGTGCCAGCAGTTACCCGGGACAGAGTCGCTATAATTCACCCCTCCACTTT
CASSYPGQSRYNSPLHF
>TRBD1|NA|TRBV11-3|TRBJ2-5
TGTGCCAGCAGCTTGTCCCGGGACAGGGCCCTCGGGACCCAGTACTTC
CASSLSRDRALGTQYF
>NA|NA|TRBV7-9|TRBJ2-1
TGTGCCAGCAGCTTTCAAGGGGGGGAGAGGTCCTACAATGAGCAGTTCTTC
CASSFQGGERSYNEQFF
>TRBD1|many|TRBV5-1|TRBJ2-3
TGCGCCAGCACTATAGGGGGCTCGCAATCGGGAGATACGCAGTATTTT
CASTIGGSQSGDTQYF
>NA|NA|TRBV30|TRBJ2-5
TGTGCCTGTACGGTGGGGAGTGGAAAGACCCAGTACTTC
CACTVGSGKTQYF
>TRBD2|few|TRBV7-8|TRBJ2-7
TGTGCCAGCACCGAGCGGGATTTAGCCGGCGAGCAGTACTTC
CASTERDLAGEQYF
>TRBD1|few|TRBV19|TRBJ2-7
TGTGCCACCGACTCAGGGGGCTCCTACGAGCAGTACTTC
CATDSGGSYEQYF
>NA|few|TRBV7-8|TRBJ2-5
TGTGCCAGCAGCCCAGCCAGGACTCAGGAGACCCAGTACTTC
CASSPARTQETQYF
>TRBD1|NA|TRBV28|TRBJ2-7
TGTGCCAGCAGTTTAAGACAGGGGGCCTACGAGCAGTACTTC
CASSLRQGAYEQYF
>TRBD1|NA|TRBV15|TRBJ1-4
TGTGCCACCAGCCCGAGGGGGACAGGGACCGAAAAACTGTTTTTT
CATSPRGTGTEKLFF
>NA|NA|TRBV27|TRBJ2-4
TGTGCCAGCAGTTTATATGGTGACAACGCCAAAAACATTCAGTACTTC
CASSLYGDNAKNIQYF
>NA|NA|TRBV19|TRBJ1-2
TGTGCCAGTAGCCCTACTTTCAACTATGGCTACACCTTC
CASSPTFNYGYTF
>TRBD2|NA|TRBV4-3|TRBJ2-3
TGCGCCAGCAGCCAATCTCCCCCCACTAGCGGGAGCACAGATACGCAGTATTTT
CASSQSPPTSGSTDTQYF
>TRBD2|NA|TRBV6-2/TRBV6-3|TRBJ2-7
TGTGCCAGCAGCTCCGGGACTATTACCGGGGAGCAGTACTTC
CASSSGTITGEQYF
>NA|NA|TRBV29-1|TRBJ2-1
TGCAGCGTTCTCGGGGAGAGCTCCTACAATGAGCAGTTCTTC
CSVLGESSYNEQFF
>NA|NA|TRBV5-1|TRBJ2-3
TGCGCCAGCAGTATCAGCGACCCATCCACAGATACGCAGTATTTT
CASSISDPSTDTQYF
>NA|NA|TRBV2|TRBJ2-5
TGTGCCAGCAGGACGAACTGGAGAGAGACCCAGTACTTC
CASRTNWRETQYF
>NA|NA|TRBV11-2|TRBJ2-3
TGTGCCAGCGTCCTAGCTCCCACAGATACGCAGTATTTT
CASVLAPTDTQYF
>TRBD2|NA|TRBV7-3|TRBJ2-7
TGTGCCAGCAGCTTTCTAGCGGGAGCCGAGCAGTACTTC
CASSFLAGAEQYF
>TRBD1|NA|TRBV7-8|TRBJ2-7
TGTGCCAGCAGATTAAGACGGAATCCGGGACAGGGCTACGAGCAGTACTTC
CASRLRRNPGQGYEQYF